The rows below give T cell receptor beta chains drawn from one sample of a study of CD8 T cells in ankylosing spondylitis. TCRdb itself ran the 5' RACE reads through MiXCR, one entry per CDR3 protein. The sample has some 840,000 distinct CDR3 sequences; about 10% are singletons. The sample was blood, either unsorted or a sorted T cell fraction (not recorded which). Receptor source: a male donor with ankylosing spondylitis. Each CDR3 is given with its conserved first and last residue.

>TRBJ2-5|TRBV24-1
CATSGFQETQYF
>TRBJ2-5|TRBV19
CASSIGFETQYF
>TRBJ2-2|TRBV10-3
CAIRETGAGELFF
>TRBJ1-1|TRBV5-1
CASSRNLNTEAFF
>TRBJ2-2|TRBV20-1
CSARMDTGELFF
>TRBJ2-5|TRBV13
CASSPGPTETQYF
>TRBJ2-3|TRBV4-3
CASSQFPGPDTQYF
>TRBJ2-3|TRBV9
CASSVGEVSTDTQYF
>TRBJ2-1|TRBV7-8
CASSLIRLTEQFF
>TRBJ1-2|TRBV6-5
CASSYGYTF
>TRBJ1-1|TRBV12-3/TRBV12-4
CASSFRSGTSSEAFF
>TRBJ2-3|TRBV10-3
CAISPAGGPTDTQYF
>TRBJ1-3|TRBV6-5
CASSYVRGSGNTIYF
>TRBJ2-2|TRBV7-3
CASSHGRDTGELFF
>TRBJ2-7|TRBV11-2
CASSPRPPGQGALYEQYF
>TRBJ2-7|TRBV5-1
CASQLDRANEQYF
>TRBJ2-3|TRBV20-1
CSAMGLAGFRTQYF
>TRBJ1-6|TRBV9
CASSLAEGQGSSPLHF
>TRBJ1-1|TRBV28
CASSYWFTEAFF
>TRBJ2-7|TRBV6-6
CASSFGDYEQYF
>TRBJ2-2|TRBV5-4
CASSLAGGGSGELFF
>TRBJ2-5|TRBV11-2
CASSLVGSGGPSGETQYF
>TRBJ2-2|TRBV11-2
CASSTTFLAGGDTGELFF
>TRBJ1-3|TRBV4-2
CASSSPTVLDTIYF
>TRBJ2-3|TRBV7-9
CASSLSAGAQDTQYF
>TRBJ1-2|TRBV20-1
CSALRGLGYGYTF
>TRBJ2-7|TRBV6-5
CASSYVPDSSYEQYF
>TRBJ2-7|TRBV5-1
CASSLGQGTEQYF
>TRBJ2-7|TRBV4-1
CASSQVPGQLYEQYF
>TRBJ1-5|TRBV6-2/TRBV6-3
CASSYGSQPQHF
>TRBJ2-3|TRBV7-7
CASSHSVSDTQYF
>TRBJ2-4|TRBV29-1
CSVGGGDIQYF
>TRBJ2-7|TRBV7-2
CASSLGGTVYEQYF
>TRBJ2-7|TRBV6-5
CASSSLGGVGEQYF
>TRBJ2-2|TRBV6-1
CASKMTRTNTGELFF
>TRBJ2-7|TRBV5-5
CASSLHADYEQYF
>TRBJ1-2|TRBV4-2
CASSPTGGRDGYTF
>TRBJ2-7|TRBV4-3
CASSPDPYEQYF
>TRBJ2-6|TRBV7-8
CASSLVGTSGTGANVLTF
>TRBJ1-5|TRBV2
CASSEGGEQPQHF
>TRBJ2-5|TRBV7-2
CASSSNPWGETQYF
>TRBJ2-7|TRBV5-1
CASSAGLAGGKSSYEQYF
>TRBJ2-3|TRBV29-1
CSSVQGGTDTQYF
>TRBJ1-5|TRBV2
CASSNLWPQHF
>TRBJ1-2|TRBV29-1
CSVDSLYGYTF
>TRBJ2-2|TRBV6-5
CASGTRGTGELFF
>TRBJ2-1|TRBV4-3
CASSQRTSGDRYNEQFF
>TRBJ2-1|TRBV20-1
CSAANRRSSYNEQFF
>TRBJ2-5|TRBV4-2
CASSQEVHRGLETQYF
>TRBJ2-3|TRBV29-1
CSVDSSGYSTDTQYF